This T cell receptor beta chain was sequenced in a study of OX40 agonist ivuxolimab in advanced cancers. About the research overall: Patients' therapy was ivuxolimab, an antibody that acts as an agonist of OX40 (CD134). Around 40% of patients had received prior checkpoint inhibitor therapy.

The method was immunoSEQ multiplex PCR; TCRdb's version includes in-frame clones alone and lacks a portion of them. Among some 71,000 clones, roughly 84% were seen once, and the ten largest hold about 0.72%. The CDR3 extends over 17 amino acids. Germline assignment: CDR1 MNHEY and CDR2 SMNVEV (reference sequence). With 3 bases clipped from V and 3 bases from J, the junction kept 10 bases outside the gene matches. Whole-study findings and limits: It was not determined which antigens were specifically recognized by the peripheral T cells that had undergone clonal expansion.

This clone came up once. Its antigen remains unidentified. This rearrangement joins TRBV27 to TRBJ2-7, with 11 bases fitting TRBD2. The receptor was derived from an adult with an advanced solid tumor such as melanoma, head and neck, liver or kidney cancer. The sample consisted of CD4+ or CD8+ T cells sorted from blood, taken in a trial of the OX40 agonist ivuxolimab. As DNA, the CDR3 is TGTGCCAGCAGTTTGGCCGGGCCCGGGACTAGCGGCTACGAGCAGTACTTC. This translates into CASSLAGPGTSGYEQYF.